Below are 21 T cell receptor beta chains sequenced from a single sample in a study of Ad26.COV2.S vaccination and SARS-CoV-2 variants. Here immunoSEQ multiplex PCR was the method, and the copy in TCRdb shows in-frame clones only, minus some. The sample contains 300,000 to 350,000 clones, about 90% of which appear only once. The treatment was: around 19 received Ad26.COV2.S at low or high dose, single or two shots; 5 received placebo; per-sample allocation not given. Each sample was drawn 63 days after the first injection (of vaccine or placebo). The source material was peripheral blood, sampled in a trial of Ad26.COV2.S vaccine versus placebo. The receptors originated from a person between 18 and 65 years old who received the Ad26.COV2.S COVID-19 vaccine or a placebo.

V and J are TRBV6-5 and TRBJ2-5, with D maybe TRBD2 (5 bases). V was clipped by 0 bases and J by 5 bases, with 13 bases between them. The CDR3 has 15 amino acids. Germline CDR1 is MNHEY and CDR2 is SVGAGI. CDR3 coding DNA: TGTGCCAGCAGTTACTCGGCTCCGGGGTCGGAGACCCAGTACTTC. Translated, it gives CASSYSAPGSETQYF.

This clone is a singleton in its sample. The chain recombines TRBV12-3 or TRBV12-4 with TRBJ1-1; possible D gene TRBD1, 5 bases. V lost 5 bases, J lost 8 bases, and 12 bases lay in between. The CDR3 has 12 residues. The CDR3 is CASSPSGSEAFF. The CDR3 region has the DNA TGTGCCAGCAGTCCCTCAGGGTCAGAAGCTTTCTTT.

The chain employs TRBV19 and TRBJ1-1; no firm D call. The germline V gene has CDR1 LNHDA and CDR2 SQIVND (reference sequence). V lost 6 bases and J lost 0, with 17 bases in between. The CDR3 is 16 amino acids. CDR3: CASRRRTFRLNTEAFF. The CDR3 DNA is TGTGCCAGTAGGCGCCGGACCTTTAGGCTGAACACTGAAGCTTTCTTT. Using reference TRBV19 and TRBJ1-1 for the parts outside the CDR3, the full variable domain is DGGITQSPKYLFRKEGQNVTLSCEQNLNHDAMYWYRQDPGQGLRLIYYSQIVNDFQKGDIAEGYSVSREKKESFPLTVTSAQKNPTAFYLCASRRRTFRLNTEAFFGQGTRLTVV.

The chain links TRBV19 to TRBJ2-3, with 11 bases aligning to TRBD2. The CDR3 runs 19 residues. In germline, CDR1 is LNHDA, CDR2 SQIVND (reference sequence). After removal of 4 bases from V and 0 bases from J, the junction contained 12 bases not matched to a gene. CDR3 DNA: TGTGCCAGTAGTACTGCTACTAGCGGGAGTGGGGTTAGCACAGATACGCAGTATTTT. Protein sequence: CASSTATSGSGVSTDTQYF.

This sequence joins TRBV6-6 and TRBJ1-2; D ambiguous. The CDR3 has 12 amino acids. The V end was cut by 4 bases, the J end by 3 bases, with 6 bases between. CDR1 and CDR2 from the germline V gene are MNHNY and SVGAGI (reference sequence). The CDR3 here is CASSSNYYGYTF. The CDR3 DNA reads TGTGCCAGCAGTTCAAACTACTATGGCTACACCTTC.

The rearrangement joins TRBV6-6 to TRBJ2-5, with TRBD2 matching 10 bases. CDR1 is MNHNY, CDR2 SVGAGI, per germline (reference sequence). V trimming: 7 bases; J trimming: 4 bases; junction bases outside the gene matches: 9. This CDR3 region has 15 residues. The CDR3 sequence: CASTPSRLAGETQYF. CDR3 DNA sequence: TGTGCCAGCACCCCCTCTCGACTAGCGGGAGAGACCCAGTACTTC.

The chain has TRBV7-6 and TRBJ1-3; a weak D match, TRBD1 (6 bases). Germline-derived CDR1 and CDR2 are SGHVS and FNYEAQ. The CDR3 runs to 15 residues. V lost 4 bases and J 0 bases, leaving 10 bases between the germline ends. CDR3 in amino acids: CASSSGGGSGNTIYF. The CDR3 DNA reads TGTGCCAGCAGCTCAGGAGGGGGCTCTGGAAACACCATATATTTT. Complete variable domain (other parts from reference TRBV7-6 and TRBJ1-3): GAGVSQSPRYKVTKRGQDVALRCDPISGHVSLYWYRQALGQGPEFLTYFNYEAQQDKSGLPNDRFSAERPEGSISTLTIQRTEQRDSAMYRCASSSGGGSGNTIYFGEGSWLTVV.

Concerning this clone itself: Other DNA variants within this sample encode the same CDR3. The chain joins TRBV19 to TRBJ1-1; no reliable D call. This CDR3 is built from 11 residues. Germline loops: CDR1 LNHDA, CDR2 SQIVND (reference sequence). V was trimmed by 9 bases and J by 8 bases, leaving 13 bases between them. This chain's CDR3 is CASFQGMEAFF. The CDR3 DNA is TGTGCCAGCTTCCAAGGTATGGAAGCTTTCTTT.

The CDR3 DNA reads TGCGCCAGCAGCATCGCCGGGACAGGGGTAGTCGTGGACTCCTACAATGAGCAGTTCTTC. As protein: CASSIAGTGVVVDSYNEQFF. The chain carries TRBV5-1 and TRBJ2-1, with 10 bases that match TRBD1. This CDR3 has 20 amino acids. J gave up 0 bases and V 4 bases, and 16 bases lay outside the gene matches. From germline, CDR1 is SGHRS and CDR2 YFSETQ.

In its sample, this clone was seen once. This chain joins TRBV7-2 and TRBJ2-3; 7 positions match TRBD2. Germline trimming cut 2 bases from V and 0 bases from J; bases unmatched to any gene: 5. This CDR3 comprises 16 residues. Germline V gene data show CDR1 as SGHTA and CDR2 as FQGNSA. CDR3 nucleotide sequence: TGTGCCAGCAGCTTATCGGGGACTACTAGCACAGATACGCAGTATTTT. This sequence encodes CASSLSGTTSTDTQYF.

The chain recombines TRBV3-1 (or the pseudogene TRBV3-2) with TRBJ1-4; D unresolved. Germline V CDR1 and CDR2: LGHDT, YNNKEL (reference sequence). The CDR3 sequence is 15 residues long. With 0 bases removed from V and 1 base from J, the gap between germline ends came to 6 bases. CDR3 sequence reads: CASSQEQLTNEKLFF. The CDR3 nucleotides read TGTGCCAGCAGCCAAGAACAGCTAACTAATGAAAAACTGTTTTTT.

A remark on this clone: Other nucleotide sequences in the sample specify the same CDR3. This rearrangement joins TRBV20-1 to TRBJ2-5; D gene uncertain. The CDR3 spans 10 residues. In germline, CDR1 is DFQATT, CDR2 SNEGSKA (reference sequence). The germline V and J ends were trimmed by 3 bases and 5 bases, with 4 bases remaining between them. CDR3 sequence: CSASLETQYF. CDR3 coding DNA: TGCAGTGCTAGTCTGGAGACCCAGTACTTC.

The chain joins TRBV29-1 to TRBJ1-2, with 10 bases lining up with TRBD1. From germline, CDR1 is SQVTM and CDR2 ANQGSEA. Trimming took 0 bases from V and 4 from J; bases not matched to a gene: 2. The CDR3 is made up of 14 amino acids. CDR3 loop: CSVEDGTGVYGYTF. In nucleotides, the CDR3 is TGCAGCGTTGAAGATGGGACAGGGGTCTATGGCTACACCTTC.

V and J are TRBV6-2 or TRBV6-3 and TRBJ1-1; no clear D. Trimming cost V 0 bases and J 5 bases, with 19 bases left between them. Germline CDR1 and CDR2: MNHEY and SVGEGT. CDR3 length equals 17 residues. The CDR3 loop reads CASSYSISHRRETEAFF. The CDR3 DNA reads as TGTGCCAGCAGTTACTCGATTTCCCACCGGCGGGAGACTGAAGCTTTCTTT.

The rearrangement links TRBV18 to TRBJ2-5; D possibly corresponds to TRBD2 (6 bases). The V and J ends lost 5 bases and 5 bases respectively, with 15 bases between them. The germline V gene encodes CDR1 KGHSH and CDR2 LQKENI. The CDR3 spans 14 residues. The CDR3 DNA is TGTGCCAGCTCAACCAAGGAGGGGTTCGAGACCCAGTACTTC. Translating it yields CASSTKEGFETQYF.

The chain uses TRBV18 and TRBJ1-1; 7 bases align to TRBD1. CDR3 length: 19 amino acids. Germline V gene data show CDR1 as KGHSH and CDR2 as LQKENI. The J segment lost 4 bases and the V segment lost 0 bases, leaving 17 bases of the junction unmatched. This CDR3 is CASSPPNPRQGGVSTEAFF. In DNA form, the CDR3 reads TGTGCCAGCTCACCACCGAACCCCCGACAGGGAGGGGTGAGCACTGAAGCTTTCTTT.

The genes are TRBV7-3 and TRBJ1-6; D is possibly TRBD1 (5 bases). CDR3 size: 16 residues. Germline-derived CDR1 and CDR2 are SGHTA and FQGTGA. The germline V and J ends were trimmed by 5 bases and 7 bases, with 18 bases remaining between them. The CDR3 is CASSPQAIGYNSPLHF. DNA for the CDR3: TGTGCCAGCAGCCCACAGGCGATAGGGTACAATTCACCCCTCCACTTT.

In this sample, this clone turned up once. The genes are TRBV24-1 and TRBJ1-2; 7 nucleotides line up with TRBD1. With V trimmed by 3 bases and J by 0 bases, 6 bases remained unmatched. Germline V gene sequence: CDR1 KGHDR, CDR2 SFDVKD. The CDR3 runs to 16 residues. The CDR3: CATSDPGQPTNYGYTF. CDR3 DNA: TGTGCCACCAGTGATCCGGGACAGCCAACTAACTATGGCTACACCTTC.

V gene TRBV6-5 combines with J gene TRBJ2-2; the match to TRBD1 covers 12 bases. CDR1 and CDR2 (germline): MNHEY, SVGAGI. V trimming: 8 bases; J trimming: 8 bases; junction bases outside the gene matches: 6. This CDR3 has 14 residues. CDR3 DNA sequence: TGTGCCAGCGGGGGACAGGGGGCTTCTGGGGAGCTGTTTTTT. Translating it yields CASGGQGASGELFF.

J is TRBJ2-3 and V is TRBV9, with 13 bases fitting TRBD2. The CDR3 extends over 16 amino acids. The germline V gene encodes CDR1 SGDLS and CDR2 YYNGEE. With 1 base clipped from V and 6 bases from J, the junction kept 5 bases outside the gene matches. CDR3 in amino acids: CASSVPTSGGWDTQYF. CDR3 nucleotides: TGTGCCAGCAGCGTACCGACTAGCGGGGGGTGGGATACGCAGTATTTT. Together with reference TRBV9 and TRBJ2-3, the CDR3 gives the full variable domain: DSGVTQTPKHLITATGQRVTLRCSPRSGDLSVYWYQQSLDQGLQFLIQYYNGEERAKGNILERFSAQQFPDLHSELNLSSLELGDSALYFCASSVPTSGGWDTQYFGPGTRLTVL.

The gene calls are TRBV7-3 and TRBJ1-2; no reliable D call. The CDR3 is 15 residues long. V was trimmed by 2 bases and J by 6 bases, leaving 16 bases between them. Germline V gene sequence: CDR1 SGHTA, CDR2 FQGTGA. The CDR3 nucleotides read TGTGCCAGCAGCTTACATCCAGAGGGAAAGAATGGCTACACCTTC. Translated: CASSLHPEGKNGYTF.